These 5 T cell receptor beta chains originate from one sample sequenced in a study of blood T cell repertoires in COVID-19. The assay was immunoSEQ multiplex PCR, and TCRdb's table has in-frame clones only and misses some. The repertoire holds 70,000 to 85,000 clones, with 65% to 85% as singletons. What was sequenced was peripheral blood. These receptors were collected from a man aged 80 or over with active or convalescent COVID-19.

The chain recombines TRBV4-1 with TRBJ1-1, with 7 positions matching TRBD1. The V segment lost 0 bases and the J segment 1 base; nucleotides outside the gene matches: 14. Germline V gene lookup returns CDR1 MGHRA and CDR2 YSYEKL. The CDR3 extends over 19 amino acids. The DNA for the CDR3 is TGCGCCAGCAGCCAAGATTCGTCACAGGGGCTATGGGAGAACACTGAAGCTTTCTTT. Translated, it gives CASSQDSSQGLWENTEAFF.

The chain uses TRBV29-1 and TRBJ2-2; 8 bases are a match to TRBD2. Losses at the gene ends were 4 bases for V and 9 bases for J; bases not matched to a gene: 10. Germline values: CDR1 SQVTM, CDR2 ANQGSEA. This CDR3 spans 14 amino acids. The CDR3 reads CSVVSGLASRELFF. The CDR3 nucleotides read TGCAGCGTTGTTTCAGGACTAGCAAGTAGGGAGCTGTTTTTT.

The chain has TRBV14 and TRBJ2-1; tentative D call: TRBD2 (5 bases). Germline V gene sequence: CDR1 SGHDN, CDR2 FVKESK. CDR3 length equals 13 residues. V lost 5 bases, J lost 3 bases, and 8 bases lay in between. The CDR3 nucleotides are TGTGCCAGCAGCGGAACTAGCTACAATGAGCAGTTCTTC. This encodes CASSGTSYNEQFF.

The V call is TRBV6-5, the J call TRBJ1-1; TRBD1 matches 10 bases. V shed 6 bases, J shed 7 bases, and the junction held 8 bases outside the gene matches. Germline CDR1 and CDR2: MNHEY and SVGAGI. The CDR3 loop spans 14 amino acids. The CDR3 DNA reads TGTGCCAGCAGAGACAGGGGGCTGTTGGATGAAGCTTTCTTT. As protein: CASRDRGLLDEAFF.

CDR3 bases: TGTGCCAGCAGCGTATCGGACAGCTCCTACAATGAGCAGTTCTTC. Translated, it gives CASSVSDSSYNEQFF. The chain carries TRBV9 and TRBJ2-1, with D perhaps TRBD1 (6 bases). The CDR3 extends over 15 amino acids. In germline, CDR1 is SGDLS, CDR2 YYNGEE. Deletions cut 1 base from V and 0 bases from J, with 8 bases between.